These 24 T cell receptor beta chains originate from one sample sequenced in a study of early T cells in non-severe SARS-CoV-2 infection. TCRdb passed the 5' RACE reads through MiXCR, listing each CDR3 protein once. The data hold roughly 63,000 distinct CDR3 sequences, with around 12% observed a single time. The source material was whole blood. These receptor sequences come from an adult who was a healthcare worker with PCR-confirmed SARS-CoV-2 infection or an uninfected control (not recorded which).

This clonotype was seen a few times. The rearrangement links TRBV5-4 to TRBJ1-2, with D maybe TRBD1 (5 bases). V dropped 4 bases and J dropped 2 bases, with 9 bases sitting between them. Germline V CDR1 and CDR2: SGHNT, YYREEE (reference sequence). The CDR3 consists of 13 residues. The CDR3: CASSPDKNYGYTF. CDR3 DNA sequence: TGTGCCAGCAGCCCGGACAAGAACTATGGCTACACCTTC. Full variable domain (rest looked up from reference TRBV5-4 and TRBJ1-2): ETGVTQSPTHLIKTRGQQVTLRCSSQSGHNTVSWYQQALGQGPQFIFQYYREEENGRGNFPPRFSGLQFPNYSSELNVNALELDDSALYLCASSPDKNYGYTFGSGTRLTVV.

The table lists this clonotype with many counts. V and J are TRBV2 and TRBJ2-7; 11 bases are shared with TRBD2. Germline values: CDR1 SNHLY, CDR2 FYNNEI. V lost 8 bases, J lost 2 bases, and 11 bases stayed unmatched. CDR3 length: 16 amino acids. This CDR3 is CASDGGGTSGTYEQYF. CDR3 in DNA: TGTGCCAGCGACGGTGGAGGGACTAGCGGAACCTACGAGCAGTACTTC.

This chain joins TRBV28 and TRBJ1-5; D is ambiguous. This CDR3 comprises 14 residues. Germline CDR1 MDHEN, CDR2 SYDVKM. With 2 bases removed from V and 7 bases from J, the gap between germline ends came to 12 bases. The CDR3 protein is CASSLRVFSQPQHF. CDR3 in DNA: TGTGCCAGCAGTTTAAGGGTGTTCTCCCAGCCCCAGCATTTT.

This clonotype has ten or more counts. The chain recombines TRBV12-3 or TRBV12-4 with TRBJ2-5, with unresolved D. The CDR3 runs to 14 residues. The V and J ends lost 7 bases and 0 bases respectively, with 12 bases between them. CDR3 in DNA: TGTGCCAGCAAGGCCCACGGACACCAAGAGACCCAGTACTTC. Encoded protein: CASKAHGHQETQYF.

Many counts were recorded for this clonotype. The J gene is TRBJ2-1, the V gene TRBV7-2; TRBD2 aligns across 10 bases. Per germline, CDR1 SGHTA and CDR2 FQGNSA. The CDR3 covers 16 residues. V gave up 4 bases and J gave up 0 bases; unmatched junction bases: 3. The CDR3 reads CASSWSSGSSYNEQFF. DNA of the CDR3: TGTGCCAGCAGCTGGTCTAGCGGGAGCTCCTACAATGAGCAGTTCTTC.

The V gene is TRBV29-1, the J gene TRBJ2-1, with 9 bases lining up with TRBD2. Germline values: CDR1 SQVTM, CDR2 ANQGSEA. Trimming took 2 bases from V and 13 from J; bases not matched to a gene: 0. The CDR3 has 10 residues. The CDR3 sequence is CSVELAGQFF. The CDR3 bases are TGCAGCGTTGAACTAGCGGGACAGTTCTTC.

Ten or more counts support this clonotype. The CDR3 loop is CSAREGGNQPQHF. In DNA, the CDR3 is TGCAGCGCCCGCGAAGGAGGCAATCAGCCCCAGCATTTT. This chain joins TRBV29-1 and TRBJ1-5; the D is unclear. The ends were cut back, 7 bases at V and 2 bases at J, with 12 bases in the middle. There are 13 residues in the CDR3. Germline lookup yields CDR1 SQVTM and CDR2 ANQGSEA.

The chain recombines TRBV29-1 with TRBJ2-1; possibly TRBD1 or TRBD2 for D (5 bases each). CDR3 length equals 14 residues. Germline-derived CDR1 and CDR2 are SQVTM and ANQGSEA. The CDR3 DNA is TGCGGGACGAGGGGCAGGGACTCCTACAATGAGCAGTTCTTC. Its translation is CGTRGRDSYNEQFF.

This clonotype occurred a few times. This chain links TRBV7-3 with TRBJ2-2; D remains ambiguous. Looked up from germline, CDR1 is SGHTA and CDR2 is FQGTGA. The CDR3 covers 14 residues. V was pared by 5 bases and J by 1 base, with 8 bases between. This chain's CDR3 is CASSPGWNTGELFF. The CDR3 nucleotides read TGTGCCAGCAGCCCCGGCTGGAACACCGGGGAGCTGTTTTTT.

CDR3 amino acids: CASRPLAGTGDNEQFF. DNA of the CDR3: TGTGCCAGCAGGCCCCTAGCGGGGACAGGGGACAATGAGCAGTTCTTC. The gene calls are TRBV7-9 and TRBJ2-1, with D possibly TRBD1 on 10 matching bases. The V end was cut by 6 bases, the J end by 5 bases, with 20 bases between. The CDR3 sequence is 16 residues long. Germline CDR1 is SEHNR and CDR2 is FQNEAQ (reference sequence).

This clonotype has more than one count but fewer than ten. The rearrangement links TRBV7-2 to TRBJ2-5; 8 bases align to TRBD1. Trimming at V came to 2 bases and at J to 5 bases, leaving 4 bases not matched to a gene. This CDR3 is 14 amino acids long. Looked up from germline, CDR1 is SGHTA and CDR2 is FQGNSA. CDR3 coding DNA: TGTGCCAGCAGCTTAAACAGGGGGAGGGAGACCCAGTACTTC. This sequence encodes CASSLNRGRETQYF.

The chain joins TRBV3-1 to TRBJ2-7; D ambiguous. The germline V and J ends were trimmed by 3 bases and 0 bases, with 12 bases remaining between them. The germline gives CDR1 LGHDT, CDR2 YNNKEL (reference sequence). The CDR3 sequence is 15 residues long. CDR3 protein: CASSHKGGISYEQYF. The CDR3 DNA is TGTGCCAGCAGCCACAAGGGCGGTATCTCCTACGAGCAGTACTTC.

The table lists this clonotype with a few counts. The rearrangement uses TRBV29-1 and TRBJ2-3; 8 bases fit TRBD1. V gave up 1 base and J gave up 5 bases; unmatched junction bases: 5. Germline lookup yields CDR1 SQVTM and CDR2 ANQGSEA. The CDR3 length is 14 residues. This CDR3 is CSVEGGQGVDTQYF. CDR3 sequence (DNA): TGCAGCGTTGAAGGCGGACAGGGAGTAGATACGCAGTATTTT.

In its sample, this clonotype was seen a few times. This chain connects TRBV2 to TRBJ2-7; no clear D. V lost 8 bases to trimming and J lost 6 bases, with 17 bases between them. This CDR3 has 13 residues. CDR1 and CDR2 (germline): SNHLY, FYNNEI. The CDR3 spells CASALTERVEQYF. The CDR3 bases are TGTGCCAGCGCCCTGACGGAAAGAGTCGAGCAGTACTTC.

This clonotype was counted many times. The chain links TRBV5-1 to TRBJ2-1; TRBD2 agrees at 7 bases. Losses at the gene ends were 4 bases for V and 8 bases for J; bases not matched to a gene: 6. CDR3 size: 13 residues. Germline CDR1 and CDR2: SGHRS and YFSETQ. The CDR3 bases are TGCGCCAGCAGCGACGGACTAGATGATGAGCAGTTCTTC. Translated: CASSDGLDDEQFF.

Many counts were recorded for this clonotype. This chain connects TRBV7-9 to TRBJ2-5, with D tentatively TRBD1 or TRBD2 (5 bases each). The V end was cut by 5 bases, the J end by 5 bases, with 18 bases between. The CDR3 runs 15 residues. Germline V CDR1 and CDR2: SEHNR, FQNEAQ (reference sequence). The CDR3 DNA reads TGTGCCAGCAGCCCCCAGTCGGGACCCGGCGAGACCCAGTACTTC. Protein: CASSPQSGPGETQYF.

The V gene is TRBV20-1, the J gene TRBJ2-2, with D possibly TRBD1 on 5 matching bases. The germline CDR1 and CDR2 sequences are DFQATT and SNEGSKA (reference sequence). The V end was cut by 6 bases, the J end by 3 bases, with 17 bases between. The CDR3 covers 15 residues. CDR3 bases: TGCAGTGCCCCGAACAGGACCACATACACCGGGGAGCTGTTTTTT. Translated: CSAPNRTTYTGELFF.

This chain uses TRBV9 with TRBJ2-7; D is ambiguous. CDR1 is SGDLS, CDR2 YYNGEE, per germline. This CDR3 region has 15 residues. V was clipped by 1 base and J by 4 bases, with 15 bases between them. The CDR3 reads CASSVRGLPSYEQYF. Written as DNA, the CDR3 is TGTGCCAGCAGCGTAAGAGGTCTACCCTCATACGAGCAGTACTTC. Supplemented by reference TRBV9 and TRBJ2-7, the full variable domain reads DSGVTQTPKHLITATGQRVTLRCSPRSGDLSVYWYQQSLDQGLQFLIQYYNGEERAKGNILERFSAQQFPDLHSELNLSSLELGDSALYFCASSVRGLPSYEQYFGPGTRLTVT.

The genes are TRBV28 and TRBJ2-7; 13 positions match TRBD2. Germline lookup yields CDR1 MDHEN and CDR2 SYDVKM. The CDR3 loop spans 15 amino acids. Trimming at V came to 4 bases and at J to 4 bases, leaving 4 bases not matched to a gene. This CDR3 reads CASSSPGLAGYEQYF. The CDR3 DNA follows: TGTGCCAGCAGTTCCCCGGGACTAGCGGGATACGAGCAGTACTTC.

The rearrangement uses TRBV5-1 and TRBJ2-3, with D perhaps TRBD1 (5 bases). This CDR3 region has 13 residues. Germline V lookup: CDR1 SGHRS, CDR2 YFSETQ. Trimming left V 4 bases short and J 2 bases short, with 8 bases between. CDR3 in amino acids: CASSPDNTDTQYF. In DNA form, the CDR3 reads TGCGCCAGCAGCCCGGACAACACAGATACGCAGTATTTT.

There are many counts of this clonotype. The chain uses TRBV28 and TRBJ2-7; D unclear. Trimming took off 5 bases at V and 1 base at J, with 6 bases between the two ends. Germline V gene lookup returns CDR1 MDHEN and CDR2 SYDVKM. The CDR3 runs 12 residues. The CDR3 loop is CASSQTSYEQYF. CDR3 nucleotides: TGTGCCAGCAGTCAGACATCCTACGAGCAGTACTTC.

The CDR3 here is CASSLDRRQTQYF. The CDR3 coding sequence is TGTGCCAGCAGTTTAGACAGAAGACAGACCCAGTACTTC. The chain carries TRBV28 and TRBJ2-5; possibly TRBD1 for D (5 bases). CDR3 length: 13 residues. V shed 2 bases and J shed 6 bases, with 10 bases lying between them. Germline CDR1 reads MDHEN; CDR2 reads SYDVKM.

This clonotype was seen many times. The CDR3 region has the DNA TGTGCCAGCAGCCACGGGGGCACTGAAGCTTTCTTT. Residues: CASSHGGTEAFF. The chain employs TRBV14 and TRBJ1-1, with a tentative D call TRBD1 (5 bases). The CDR3 has 12 amino acids. The V and J ends lost 3 bases and 4 bases respectively, with 6 bases between them. CDR1 and CDR2 from the germline V gene are SGHDN and FVKESK.

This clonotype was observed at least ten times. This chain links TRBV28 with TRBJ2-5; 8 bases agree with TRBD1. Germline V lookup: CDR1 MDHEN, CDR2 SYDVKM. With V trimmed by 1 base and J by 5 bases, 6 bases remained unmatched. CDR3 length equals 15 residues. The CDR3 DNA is TGTGCCAGCAGTTTATCAGACAGGGGCTTCGAGACCCAGTACTTC. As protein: CASSLSDRGFETQYF.